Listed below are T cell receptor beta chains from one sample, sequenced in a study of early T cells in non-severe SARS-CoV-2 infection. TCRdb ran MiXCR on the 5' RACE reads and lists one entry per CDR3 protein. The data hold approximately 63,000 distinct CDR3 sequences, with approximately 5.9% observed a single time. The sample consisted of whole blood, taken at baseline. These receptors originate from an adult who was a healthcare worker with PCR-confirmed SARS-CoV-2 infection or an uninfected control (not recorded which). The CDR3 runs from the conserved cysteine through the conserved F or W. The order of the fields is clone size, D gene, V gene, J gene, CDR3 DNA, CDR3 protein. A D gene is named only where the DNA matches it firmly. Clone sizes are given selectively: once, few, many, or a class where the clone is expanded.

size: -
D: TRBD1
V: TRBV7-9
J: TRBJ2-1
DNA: TGTGCCAGTTTTACCGGGACAGGGGGCTACAATGAGCAGTTCTTC
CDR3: CASFTGTGGYNEQFF

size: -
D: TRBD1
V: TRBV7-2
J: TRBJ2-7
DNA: TGTGCCAGCAGCTTGCAGGGGGCGCCCTACGAGCAGTACTTC
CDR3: CASSLQGAPYEQYF

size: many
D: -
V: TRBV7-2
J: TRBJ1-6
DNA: TGTGCCAGCAGCTTAGTCAGCCAGGGAAATTCACCCCTCCACTTT
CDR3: CASSLVSQGNSPLHF

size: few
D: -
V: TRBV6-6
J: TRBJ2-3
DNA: TGTGCCAGCAGCTTTACGAGGCAGGGAAGAGATACGCAGTATTTT
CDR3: CASSFTRQGRDTQYF

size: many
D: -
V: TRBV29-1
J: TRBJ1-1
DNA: TGCAGCGTTTGGGGGCTTAATGCTGAAGCTTTCTTT
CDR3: CSVWGLNAEAFF

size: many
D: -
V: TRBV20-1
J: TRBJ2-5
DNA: TGCAGCCTCCCGGGGACCCAAGAGACCCAGTACTTC
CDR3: CSLPGTQETQYF

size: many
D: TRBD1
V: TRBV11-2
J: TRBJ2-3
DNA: TGTGCCAGCAGCTTCAGGACAGGGATCGAGTATTTT
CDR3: CASSFRTGIEYF

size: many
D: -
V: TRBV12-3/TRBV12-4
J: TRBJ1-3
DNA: TGTGCCAGCAGTTTATTAGGGACCGGAAACACCATATATTTT
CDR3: CASSLLGTGNTIYF

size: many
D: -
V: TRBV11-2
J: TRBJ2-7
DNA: TGTGCCAGCAGCTTAGCCACCGACAGATTCTACGAGCAGTACTTC
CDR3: CASSLATDRFYEQYF

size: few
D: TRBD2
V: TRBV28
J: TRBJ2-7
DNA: TGTGCCAGCAGTCCTCACTCATCCGGGAGGAAAGAGCAGTACTTC
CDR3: CASSPHSSGRKEQYF

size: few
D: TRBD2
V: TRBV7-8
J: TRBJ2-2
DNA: TGTGCCAGCAGACCTCCCGGGACTAGGAACACCGGGGAGCTGTTTTTT
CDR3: CASRPPGTRNTGELFF

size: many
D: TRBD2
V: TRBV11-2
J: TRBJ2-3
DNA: TGTGCCAGCAGCTGGAGCGGGAGGGCTATAACAGATACGCAGTATTTT
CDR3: CASSWSGRAITDTQYF

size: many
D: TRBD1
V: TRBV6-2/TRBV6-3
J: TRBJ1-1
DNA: TGTGCCAGCAGTCCACAGGGGAGGACTGAAGCTTTCTTT
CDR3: CASSPQGRTEAFF

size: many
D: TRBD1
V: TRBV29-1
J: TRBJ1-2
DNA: TGCAGCGTCCCCGATACTGGGACAGGGGATGGCTACACCTTC
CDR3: CSVPDTGTGDGYTF

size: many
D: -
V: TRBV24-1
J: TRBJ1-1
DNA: TGTGCCACCAGTGATTCCGGGGGCACTGAAGCTTTCTTT
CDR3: CATSDSGGTEAFF

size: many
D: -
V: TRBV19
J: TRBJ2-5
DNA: TGTGCCGTATCGGCAGGAGGGTTCGGTGAGACCCAGTACTTC
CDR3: CAVSAGGFGETQYF

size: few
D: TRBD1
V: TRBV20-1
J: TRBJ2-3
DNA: TGCAGTGCTAGGATAAACAGGGGTAGCACAGATACGCAGTATTTT
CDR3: CSARINRGSTDTQYF

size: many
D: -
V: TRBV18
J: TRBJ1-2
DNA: TGTGCCAGCTCACCCGAACAGCACTACACCTTC
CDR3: CASSPEQHYTF

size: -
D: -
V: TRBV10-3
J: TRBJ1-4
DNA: TGTGCCATCAGTGATCTCTCAGGGAATGAAAAACTGTTTTTT
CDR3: CAISDLSGNEKLFF

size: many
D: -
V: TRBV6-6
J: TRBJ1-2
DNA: TGTGCCAGCAGTTACGGTACAGGGTTTGGCTACACCTTC
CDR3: CASSYGTGFGYTF

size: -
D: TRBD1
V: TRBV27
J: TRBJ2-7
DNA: TGTGCCAGCAGTCACAGGGGGATCGACGAGCAGTACTTC
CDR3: CASSHRGIDEQYF

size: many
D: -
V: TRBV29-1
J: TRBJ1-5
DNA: TGCAGCGTGGTACACTGTCAGCCCCAGCATTTT
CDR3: CSVVHCQPQHF

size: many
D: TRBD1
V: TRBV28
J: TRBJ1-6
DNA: TGTGCCAGCAGTTTATTGACAGGGAGAGATTCACCCCTCCACTTT
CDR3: CASSLLTGRDSPLHF

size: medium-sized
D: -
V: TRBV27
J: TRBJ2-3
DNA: TGTGCCAGCAGTTTTACGACATCAAGCACAGATACGCAGTATTTT
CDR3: CASSFTTSSTDTQYF

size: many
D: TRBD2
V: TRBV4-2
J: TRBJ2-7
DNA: TGTGCCAGCAGCCAAGATGGGACTAGCGGGTACGAGCAGTACTTC
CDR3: CASSQDGTSGYEQYF

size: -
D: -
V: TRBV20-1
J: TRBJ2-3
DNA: TGCAGTGGGGGGGTCGTTGGCACAGATACGCAGTATTTT
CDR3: CSGGVVGTDTQYF

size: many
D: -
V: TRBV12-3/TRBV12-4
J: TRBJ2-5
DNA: TGTGCCAGCAGTTTAACGGCAGGGAGGGAGACCCAGTACTTC
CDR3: CASSLTAGRETQYF

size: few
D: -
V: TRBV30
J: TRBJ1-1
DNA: TGTGCCTGGGGCACGGGGATGAACACTGAAGCTTTCTTT
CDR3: CAWGTGMNTEAFF

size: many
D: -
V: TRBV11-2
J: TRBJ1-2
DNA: TGTGCCAGCAGCTTGAGGAGGGGCTACACCTTC
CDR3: CASSLRRGYTF

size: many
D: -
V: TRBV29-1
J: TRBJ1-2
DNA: TGCAGCGTTGGATGGGTTGATGGCTACACCTTC
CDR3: CSVGWVDGYTF

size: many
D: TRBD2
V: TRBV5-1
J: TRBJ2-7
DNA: TGCGCCAGTACGGGACTAGCGGGAGGTTCCTACGAGCAGTACTTC
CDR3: CASTGLAGGSYEQYF

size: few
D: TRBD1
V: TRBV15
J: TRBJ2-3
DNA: TGTGCCACCAGCAGAGAGGTTGGGACAGAAGAAACAGATACGCAGTATTTT
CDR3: CATSREVGTEETDTQYF

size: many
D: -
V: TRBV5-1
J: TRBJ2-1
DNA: TGCGCCAGCAGCTTGGGTAGGGAACCGTTCTTC
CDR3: CASSLGREPFF

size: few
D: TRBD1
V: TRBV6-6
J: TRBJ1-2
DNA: TGTGCCAGCAGCAACGGGGACAGGGAGTTTGGTGGCTACACCTTC
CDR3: CASSNGDREFGGYTF

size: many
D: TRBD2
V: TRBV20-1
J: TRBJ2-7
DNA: TGCAGTGCTCCTAGCGGGAGGGCCTGGTACGAGCAGTACTTC
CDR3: CSAPSGRAWYEQYF

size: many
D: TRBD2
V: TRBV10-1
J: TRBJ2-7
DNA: TGCGCCAGCAGCCCGGGACTAGCGGGAGACCACTACGAGCAGTACTTC
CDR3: CASSPGLAGDHYEQYF

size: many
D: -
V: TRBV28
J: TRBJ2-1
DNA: TGTGCCAGCAGCGGTCGGTTAACCTCCTGGATCTTC
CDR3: CASSGRLTSWIF